This record looks at one T cell receptor (beta chain) sequence and its context. The antigen remains undetermined. These data originate in a study of response to subunit inactivated influenza vaccine. The study, taken as a whole, reports: Authors suggested few new T cells are recruited by each seasonal influenza vaccination.

TCRdb reprocessed the RT-PCR reads with MiXCR, giving one entry per CDR3 protein. The data hold roughly 790,000 distinct CDR3 sequences, with less than 25% observed a single time. This TCR was recovered from a man in his fifties who received an inactivated influenza vaccine. The sample consisted of PBMCs from blood, taken about 5 days after vaccination.

The CDR3: CASSLFSGRPPNTDTQYF. The CDR3 DNA follows: TGTGCCAGCAGTTTATTTAGCGGGAGACCTCCTAACACAGATACGCAGTATTTT. The V call is TRBV12-3 or TRBV12-4, the J call TRBJ2-3, with 9 nucleotides matching TRBD2. CDR3 length equals 18 residues. Trimming at V came to 2 bases and at J to 2 bases, leaving 11 bases not matched to a gene.